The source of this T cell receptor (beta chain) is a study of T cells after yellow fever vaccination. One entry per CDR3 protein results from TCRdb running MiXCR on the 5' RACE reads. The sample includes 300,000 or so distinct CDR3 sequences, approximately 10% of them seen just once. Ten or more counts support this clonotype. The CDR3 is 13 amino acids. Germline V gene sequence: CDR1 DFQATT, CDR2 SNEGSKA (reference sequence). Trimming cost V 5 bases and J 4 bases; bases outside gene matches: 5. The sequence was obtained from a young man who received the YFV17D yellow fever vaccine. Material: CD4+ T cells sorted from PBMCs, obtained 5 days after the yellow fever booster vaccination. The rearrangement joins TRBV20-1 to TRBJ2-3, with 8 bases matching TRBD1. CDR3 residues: CSAHGQGADTQYF. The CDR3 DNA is TGCAGTGCTCACGGACAGGGCGCAGATACGCAGTATTTT.